This passage covers 32 T cell receptor beta chains from one sample sequenced in a study of T-cell memory formation after mild COVID-19 (dated by TCRdb to the early 2020s). Library prep was done by 5' RACE. TCRdb shows the sequencer as Illumina NovaSeq 6000. TCRdb applied fastp at Q25 and MiXCR to the public reads, then kept only in-frame beta chains. Under each unique CDR3 protein, matching rows form one entry showing the most common genes and DNA. In all, the sample holds 150,000 to 200,000 distinct CDR3 sequences, and 10% to 15% of those were seen once. About 3.6% of the sample is taken by the ten largest. Sequencing used PBMCs or a T cell subset sorted from them (not recorded which). These receptor sequences come from a man younger than 30 who had mild COVID-19 (a few samples of this study predate the infection). The sample titles of this study are shuffled in the database, so cell type and time point are left out; the donor was told from shared clones.

V gene TRBV20-1 combines with J gene TRBJ1-3; the D gene is possibly TRBD1 (5 bases). The germline V gene has CDR1 DFQATT and CDR2 SNEGSKA (reference sequence). This CDR3 is 12 amino acids long. V gave up 6 bases and J gave up 8 bases, with 14 bases separating them. CDR3 sequence reads: CSAIGTADTIYF. Written as DNA, the CDR3 is TGCAGTGCCATCGGGACCGCGGACACCATATATTTT.

There are a few counts of this clonotype. The chain combines TRBV3-1 with TRBJ1-1; D perhaps matches TRBD1 (6 bases). The V and J ends lost 0 bases and 8 bases respectively, with 16 bases between them. The CDR3 consists of 15 residues. CDR1 is LGHDT, CDR2 YNNKEL, per germline (reference sequence). CDR3 sequence (DNA): TGTGCCAGCAGCCAAGATAATGTGGCTACAGGGGAAGCTTTCTTT. This encodes CASSQDNVATGEAFF. Complete variable domain (other parts from reference TRBV3-1 and TRBJ1-1): DTAVSQTPKYLVTQMGNDKSIKCEQNLGHDTMYWYKQDSKKFLKIMFSYNNKELIINETVPNRFSPKSPDKAHLNLHINSLELGDSAVYFCASSQDNVATGEAFFGQGTRLTVV.

This sequence joins TRBV4-2 and TRBJ2-7, with 12 bases that match TRBD2. There are 15 residues in the CDR3. Germline V lookup: CDR1 LGHNA, CDR2 YNFKEQ. V was clipped by 1 base and J by 4 bases; unmatched bases: 2. Written as DNA, the CDR3 is TGTGCCAGCAGCCAAGGACTAGCGGGGGAGTACGAGCAGTACTTC. Translated: CASSQGLAGEYEQYF.

This clonotype has a handful of counts. The V gene is TRBV5-1, the J gene TRBJ2-5; 9 bases line up with TRBD2. V shed 4 bases and J 4 bases; nucleotides not matched to a gene: 11. Germline values: CDR1 SGHRS, CDR2 YFSETQ. The CDR3 covers 16 residues. The CDR3 sequence is CASSPSSGGPGETQYF. The DNA of the CDR3 is TGCGCCAGCAGCCCGAGTAGCGGGGGCCCCGGAGAGACCCAGTACTTC. The full variable domain, rest sourced from reference TRBV5-1 and TRBJ2-5, is KAGVTQTPRYLIKTRGQQVTLSCSPISGHRSVSWYQQTPGQGLQFLFEYFSETQRNKGNFPGRFSGRQFSNSRSEMNVSTLELGDSALYLCASSPSSGGPGETQYFGPGTRLLVL.

This clonotype occurred a few times. This sequence joins TRBV4-1 and TRBJ2-6, with 7 bases matching TRBD2. This CDR3 is 17 amino acids long. Germline loops: CDR1 MGHRA, CDR2 YSYEKL. J gave up 0 bases and V 1 base, and 3 bases lay outside the gene matches. The DNA for the CDR3 is TGCGCCAGCAGCCAAGGGGAGGGGATCTCTGGGGCCAACGTCCTGACTTTC. Encoded protein: CASSQGEGISGANVLTF.

The chain is built from TRBV18 and TRBJ1-1, with D perhaps matching TRBD1 (6 bases). Per the germline V gene, CDR1 is KGHSH and CDR2 is LQKENI. The CDR3 is made up of 15 amino acids. V dropped 6 bases and J dropped 5 bases, with 19 bases sitting between them. The CDR3 coding sequence is TGTGCCAGCTCTCAAAATCAGGGGTTGGGGACTGAAGCTTTCTTT. It specifies CASSQNQGLGTEAFF.

This chain's CDR3 is CASSSGLAGFETQYF. The CDR3 DNA follows: TGTGCCAGCAGCTCGGGACTAGCGGGGTTTGAGACCCAGTACTTC. The chain uses TRBV7-3 and TRBJ2-5; 13 bases are shared with TRBD2. This CDR3 contains 15 residues. Germline V gene lookup returns CDR1 SGHTA and CDR2 FQGTGA. V shed 4 bases, J shed 5 bases, and the junction held 4 bases outside the gene matches.

This clonotype was counted at least ten times. V is TRBV10-3 and J is TRBJ2-5, with TRBD1 matching over 7 bases. This CDR3 has 16 residues. CDR1 is ENHRY and CDR2 is SYGVKD in the germline V gene. The ends lost 3 bases at V and 1 base at J; junction bases unmatched: 8. The chain's CDR3 is CAISDPVGQIQETQYF. The CDR3 DNA reads TGTGCCATCAGTGACCCGGTGGGACAGATCCAAGAGACCCAGTACTTC.

V and J are TRBV10-2 and TRBJ1-6; TRBD1 matches 8 bases. Germline loops: CDR1 WSHSY, CDR2 SAAADI. Trimming at V came to 2 bases and at J to 9 bases, leaving 3 bases not matched to a gene. The CDR3 loop spans 14 amino acids. The CDR3, as DNA: TGCGCCAGCAGTGAGCAGGGGGCGCGTTCACCCCTCCACTTT. It codes for CASSEQGARSPLHF.

The chain combines TRBV7-2 with TRBJ1-2; D not resolved. Germline CDR1 reads SGHTA; CDR2 reads FQGNSA. This CDR3 region has 14 residues. V lost 1 base, J lost 4 bases, and 10 bases lay in between. For the CDR3, the DNA is TGTGCCAGCAGCTTAGATCAATCGGGCTATGGCTACACCTTC. Translation gives CASSLDQSGYGYTF.

This clonotype has just a few counts. This chain uses TRBV4-2 with TRBJ2-7, with a possible D match to TRBD2 (5 bases). The CDR3 runs 15 residues. Germline CDR1 and CDR2: LGHNA and YNFKEQ. Deletions cut 3 bases from V and 3 bases from J, with 15 bases between. The CDR3 here is CASSQRTGRDYEQYV. DNA for the CDR3: TGTGCCAGCAGCCAGAGGACGGGAAGGGACTACGAGCAGTACGTC.

This chain joins TRBV15 and TRBJ2-1; TRBD2 agrees at 9 bases. Unmatched junction bases numbered 4, after V lost 2 bases and J lost 5 bases. Germline V lookup: CDR1 LNHNV, CDR2 YYDKDF (reference sequence). The CDR3 runs 15 residues. The CDR3 coding sequence is TGTGCCACCAGCAGATCGGGACTAGCCGACAATGAGCAGTTCTTC. Its protein is CATSRSGLADNEQFF.

The chain is built from TRBV4-3 and TRBJ2-1; 9 bases align to TRBD2. The CDR3 has 17 amino acids. V shed 4 bases and J 0 bases; nucleotides not matched to a gene: 7. The germline V gene encodes CDR1 LGHNA and CDR2 YSLEER. CDR3 nucleotide sequence: TGCGCCAGCAGCCGCGGGGCGGGGGGGTTCTCCTACAATGAGCAGTTCTTC. The encoded protein is CASSRGAGGFSYNEQFF.

This sequence joins TRBV19 and TRBJ2-3, with 9 bases matching TRBD2. The CDR3 is made up of 15 amino acids. CDR1 and CDR2 from the germline V gene are LNHDA and SQIVND (reference sequence). V was clipped by 7 bases and J by 2 bases; unmatched bases: 7. The CDR3 reads CASTDSGRYTDTQYF. CDR3 in DNA: TGTGCCAGTACGGATAGCGGGAGATACACAGATACGCAGTATTTT.

This clonotype has just a few counts. This chain connects TRBV3-1 to TRBJ2-7, with unresolved D. Germline CDR1 LGHDT, CDR2 YNNKEL (reference sequence). The CDR3 consists of 14 residues. V shed 1 base and J shed 1 base, with 8 bases lying between them. CDR3 region: CASSQGHSSYEQYF. The CDR3 nucleotides read TGTGCCAGCAGCCAAGGGCACAGTTCCTACGAGCAGTACTTC.

This clonotype was seen more than once but under ten times. The chain joins TRBV11-2 to TRBJ2-2, with 8 bases that match TRBD2. Unmatched junction bases numbered 7, after V lost 5 bases and J lost 5 bases. The V gene's germline CDR1 is SGHAT and CDR2 FQNNGV. This CDR3 has 15 residues. CDR3 sequence reads: CASSVTSEGTGELFF. In nucleotides, the CDR3 is TGTGCCAGCAGCGTGACTAGCGAGGGGACCGGGGAGCTGTTTTTT.

In this sample, this clonotype turned up a few times. The chain links TRBV28 to TRBJ1-1; the D gene is possibly TRBD1 (6 bases). There are 14 residues in the CDR3. CDR1 and CDR2 (germline): MDHEN, SYDVKM. Trimming removed 7 bases from V and 5 bases from J, with 17 bases in between. The CDR3 region is CASTYGGEWTEAFF. CDR3 DNA: TGTGCCAGCACGTACGGGGGCGAATGGACTGAAGCTTTCTTT.

The chain is built from TRBV24-1 and TRBJ2-2, with 10 bases that match TRBD1. V dropped 4 bases and J dropped 5; count of bases not matched to a gene: 6. The germline CDR1 and CDR2 sequences are KGHDR and SFDVKD. This CDR3 has 16 amino acids. The CDR3 sequence is CATSDPGTGETGELFF. CDR3 DNA sequence: TGTGCCACCAGTGACCCCGGGACAGGGGAAACCGGGGAGCTGTTTTTT.

This clonotype was counted only a few times. This chain connects TRBV5-1 to TRBJ1-1; tentatively, D is TRBD1 (6 bases). Trimming took 1 base from V and 1 from J, leaving 11 bases between them. CDR1 is SGHRS, CDR2 YFSETQ, per germline. This CDR3 comprises 15 residues. The CDR3 protein is CASSLSTGRNTEAFF. The CDR3 nucleotides are TGCGCCAGCAGCTTGTCAACAGGGCGGAACACTGAAGCTTTCTTT.

The V call is TRBV4-2, the J call TRBJ2-3; D is uncertain. From germline, CDR1 is LGHNA and CDR2 YNFKEQ. There are 14 residues in the CDR3. V dropped 1 base and J dropped 4 bases, with 9 bases sitting between them. This chain's CDR3 is CASSQGAAADTQYF. The CDR3 DNA sequence: TGTGCCAGCAGCCAAGGGGCAGCCGCAGATACGCAGTATTTT.

Ten or more counts support this clonotype. This chain uses TRBV5-1 with TRBJ2-1; D is unresolved. The CDR3 totals 11 residues. V was pared by 0 bases and J by 10 bases, with 5 bases between. Germline V CDR1 and CDR2: SGHRS, YFSETQ. The CDR3 nucleotides read TGCGCCAGCAGCTTGGAACAGGAGCAGTTCTTC. This encodes CASSLEQEQFF.

The gene calls are TRBV10-3 and TRBJ1-5; 7 nucleotides align to TRBD1. There are 13 residues in the CDR3. Germline-derived CDR1 and CDR2 are ENHRY and SYGVKD. Losses at the gene ends were 6 bases for V and 3 bases for J; bases not matched to a gene: 2. CDR3 DNA: TGTGCCATCAGCCAGGGGGTCAATCAGCCCCAGCATTTT. Its protein is CAISQGVNQPQHF.

This clonotype is medium-sized within its sample. The chain couples TRBV5-1 to TRBJ2-7, with a possible D match to TRBD1 (5 bases). Germline values: CDR1 SGHRS, CDR2 YFSETQ. Trimming cost V 5 bases and J 2 bases, with 14 bases left between them. The CDR3 covers 14 residues. The chain's CDR3 is CASRHPPTAYEQYF. As DNA, the CDR3 is TGCGCCAGCAGACACCCGCCGACAGCCTACGAGCAGTACTTC.

The table lists this clonotype with a few counts. The genes are TRBV2 and TRBJ2-3; 12 positions agree with TRBD2. Germline-derived CDR1 and CDR2 are SNHLY and FYNNEI. The V and J ends lost 7 bases and 6 bases, in that order; junction bases with no gene match: 8. CDR3 length equals 15 residues. CDR3 nucleotides: TGTGCCAGCACCAAACTAGCGGGGGGAACCGATACGCAGTATTTT. Translation: CASTKLAGGTDTQYF.

The DNA of the CDR3 is TGTGCCAGTAGGCAGGGGTTACAAGCTTTCTTT. This translates into CASRQGLQAFF. This chain joins TRBV19 and TRBJ1-1; D is possibly TRBD1 (6 bases). Germline V CDR1 and CDR2: LNHDA, SQIVND (reference sequence). This CDR3 contains 11 residues. V dropped 6 bases and J dropped 9 bases, with 11 bases sitting between them.

This clonotype was picked up a small number of times. This chain uses TRBV20-1 with TRBJ2-1, with 7 bases matching TRBD2. Germline-derived CDR1 and CDR2 are DFQATT and SNEGSKA (reference sequence). J was trimmed by 10 bases and V by 0 bases; bases with no gene match: 9. The CDR3 contains 14 residues. The CDR3: CSARDGRGFEEQFF. The CDR3 coding sequence is TGCAGTGCTAGAGATGGGCGGGGGTTTGAAGAGCAGTTCTTC.

This clonotype has more than one count but fewer than ten. The rearrangement joins TRBV20-1 to TRBJ1-2; TRBD1 agrees at 7 bases. The CDR3 is 14 residues long. J lost 7 bases, V lost 4 bases, and 12 bases had no gene match. Germline loops: CDR1 DFQATT, CDR2 SNEGSKA (reference sequence). CDR3: CSATKGRGQGGYTF. As DNA, the CDR3 is TGCAGTGCTACCAAGGGGAGGGGGCAAGGTGGCTACACCTTC.

The chain carries TRBV5-1 and TRBJ2-1; D remains unclear. The CDR3 is 13 residues long. V lost 0 bases and J lost 9, with 10 bases in between. Germline V gene lookup returns CDR1 SGHRS and CDR2 YFSETQ. DNA of the CDR3: TGCGCCAGCAGCTTGGAGTACAGTATTGAGCAGTTCTTC. Amino acids: CASSLEYSIEQFF.

This clonotype was counted once. The chain uses TRBV27 and TRBJ1-5; no clear D. V was clipped by 4 bases and J by 6 bases, with 10 bases between them. The CDR3 consists of 13 residues. Germline CDR1 and CDR2: MNHEY and SMNVEV (reference sequence). The DNA for the CDR3 is TGTGCCAGCAGTTCTGGGTGGAGTCAGCCCCAGCATTTT. It translates to CASSSGWSQPQHF.

This clonotype came up a few times. The chain is built from TRBV7-3 and TRBJ2-1, with a possible D match to TRBD2 (6 bases). The CDR3 sequence is 15 residues long. V shed 5 bases and J shed 0 bases, with 11 bases lying between them. Looked up from germline, CDR1 is SGHTA and CDR2 is FQGTGA. The CDR3 nucleotides are TGTGCCAGCAGCCGGGGGAGCGGCTCCTACAATGAGCAGTTCTTC. Protein sequence: CASSRGSGSYNEQFF. Variable domain in full (rest from reference TRBV7-3 and TRBJ2-1): GAGVSQTPSNKVTEKGKYVELRCDPISGHTALYWYRQSLGQGPEFLIYFQGTGAADDSGLPNDRFFAVRPEGSVSTLKIQRTERGDSAVYLCASSRGSGSYNEQFFGPGTRLTVL.

This clonotype was seen at least ten times. The chain links TRBV12-3 or TRBV12-4 to TRBJ2-5; D gene unclear. V was pared by 0 bases and J by 2 bases, with 7 bases between. The CDR3 sequence is 14 residues long. CDR3 residues: CASSLAAAQETQYF. CDR3 in DNA: TGTGCCAGCAGTTTAGCGGCAGCTCAAGAGACCCAGTACTTC.

The chain carries TRBV30 and TRBJ2-5; D is possibly TRBD2 (5 bases). Germline CDR1 GTSNPN, CDR2 SVGIG (reference sequence). V lost 0 bases and J 13 bases, leaving 12 bases between the germline ends. This CDR3 spans 11 amino acids. CDR3 DNA: TGTGCCTGGAGTGTAGGAGGCAGCGGGTACTTC. It codes for CAWSVGGSGYF.